This T cell receptor beta chain was observed in a study of blood T cell repertoires in COVID-19. Germline-derived CDR1 and CDR2 are SGHAT and FQNNGV. V was shortened by 8 bases and J by 6 bases, with 22 bases between the two germline ends. The CDR3 has 16 amino acids. TCRdb's copy holds only in-frame clones and misses some; the assay was immunoSEQ multiplex PCR. The repertoire holds about 98,000 clones, over 85% seen once, with 1.5% to 2.5% in the top ten. The sample was peripheral blood. The genes are TRBV11-2 and TRBJ2-2; a weak D match, TRBD1 (6 bases). The TCR originated in a woman in her 50s with COVID-19, enrolled during active disease. The CDR3 nucleotides read TGTGCCAGCTGGAGTCTGGCCAGGGGTAAAGCCGGGGAGCTGTTTTTT. Protein: CASWSLARGKAGELFF.